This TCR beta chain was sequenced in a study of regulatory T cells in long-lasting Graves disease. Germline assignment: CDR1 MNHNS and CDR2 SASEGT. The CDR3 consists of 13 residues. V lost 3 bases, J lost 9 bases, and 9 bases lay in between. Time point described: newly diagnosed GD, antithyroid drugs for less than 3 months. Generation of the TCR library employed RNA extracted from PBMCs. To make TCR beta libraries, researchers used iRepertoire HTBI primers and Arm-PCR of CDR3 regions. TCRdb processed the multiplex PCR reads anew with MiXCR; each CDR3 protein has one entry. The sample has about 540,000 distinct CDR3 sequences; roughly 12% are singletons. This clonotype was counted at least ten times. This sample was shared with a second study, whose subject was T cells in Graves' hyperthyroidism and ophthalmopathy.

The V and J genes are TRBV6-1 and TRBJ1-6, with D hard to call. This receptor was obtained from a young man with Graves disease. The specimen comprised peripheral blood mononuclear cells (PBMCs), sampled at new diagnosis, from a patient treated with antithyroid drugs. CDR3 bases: TGTGCCAGCAGTGACTCGACACGTTCACCCCTCCACTTT. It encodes CASSDSTRSPLHF.